Sequencing of this TCR beta chain was carried out in a study of blood T cells in healthy people across ages. Notes on the study in general: Unsorted PBMC input precluded a conclusive naive versus antigen-experienced comparison. Donors of long life had a larger count of naive CD4+ cells and greater diversity than aged donors.

The CDR3 is 15 amino acids. V was pared by 1 base and J by 3 bases, with 10 bases between. Germline CDR1 and CDR2: LGHDT and YNNKEL (reference sequence). Primers used in a second PCR of roughly 7 to 12 cycles were a sample-barcoded 5' primer and a J-beta primer mix. A single record per CDR3 protein comes from TCRdb applying MiXCR to the 5' RACE reads. Of about 400,000 distinct CDR3 sequences listed, roughly half are singletons. Many counts were recorded for this clonotype. Its antigen is not identified. At least 6 million PBMCs were isolated per sample. The V and J genes are TRBV3-1 and TRBJ1-5; no clear D gene. The TCR comes from a man in his 60s in good health. What was sequenced was blood. The CDR3 reads CASSQGAGYNQPQHF. The CDR3 DNA reads TGTGCCAGCAGCCAAGGAGCGGGCTACAATCAGCCCCAGCATTTT.